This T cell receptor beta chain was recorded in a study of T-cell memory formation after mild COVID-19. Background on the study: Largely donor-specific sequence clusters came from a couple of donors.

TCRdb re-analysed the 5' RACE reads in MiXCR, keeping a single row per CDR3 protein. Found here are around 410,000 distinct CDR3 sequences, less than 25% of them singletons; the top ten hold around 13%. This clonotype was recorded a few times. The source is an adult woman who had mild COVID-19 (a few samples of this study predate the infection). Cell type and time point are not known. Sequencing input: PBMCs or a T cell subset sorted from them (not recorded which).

The CDR3 region is CASSSRGANVLTF. In nucleotides, the CDR3 is TGTGCCAGCAGCTCCCGGGGGGCCAACGTCCTGACTTTC. The V call is TRBV7-6, the J call TRBJ2-6; D gene ambiguous. Germline assignment: CDR1 SGHVS and CDR2 FNYEAQ. CDR3 length: 13 residues. V was shortened by 4 bases and J by 4 bases, with 5 bases between the two germline ends.